A single sample gave rise to the 7 T cell receptor beta chains below, sequenced in a study of cytomegalovirus exposure and HLA in healthy donors. Primers for the PCR totalled 60 Vbeta and 13 Jbeta. Profiling relied on immunoSEQ multiplex PCR, and the TCRdb table lists in-frame clones only, not all of them. The profile covers roughly 82,000 clones, with approximately 77% appearing a single time and over 8.5% taken by the ten largest. Material: PBMCs. These receptors all stem from a woman aged 40 to 49 in good health and CMV-seropositive.

V usage is TRBV5-6 and J usage is TRBJ2-7, with D hard to call. V lost 4 bases, J lost 2 bases, and 7 bases lay in between. Germline V gene data show CDR1 as SGHDT and CDR2 as YYEEEE. The CDR3 is 12 residues long. CDR3 sequence: CASSLITYEQYF. The CDR3 coding sequence is TGTGCCAGCAGCCTAATAACCTACGAGCAGTACTTC.

The rearrangement uses TRBV5-1 and TRBJ1-6; unclear D gene. Germline CDR1 SGHRS, CDR2 YFSETQ. With 4 bases removed from V and 3 bases from J, the gap between germline ends came to 8 bases. CDR3 size: 14 residues. CDR3 in DNA: TGCGCCAGCAGCCCTGGCAGCTATAATTCACCCCTCCACTTT. Encoded protein: CASSPGSYNSPLHF.

The chain uses TRBV5-1 and TRBJ2-5, with TRBD2 as a possible D gene (6 bases). The J call may be wrong; the DNA end is better matched by TRBJ2-7. In germline, CDR1 is SGHRS, CDR2 YFSETQ. The CDR3 is 14 amino acids. CDR3 nucleotide sequence: TGCGCCAGCAGCCAAGGAGGGCAGTCCTACGAGCAGTACTTC. The encoded protein is CASSQGGQSYEQYF.

The chain links TRBV6-5 to TRBJ2-1, with 10 bases that match TRBD2. From germline, CDR1 is MNHEY and CDR2 SVGAGI. The junction had 2 bases not matched to a gene; V was cut back by 8 bases and J by 4 bases. The CDR3 has 13 residues. The CDR3 reads CASRLAGYNEQFF. CDR3 in DNA: TGTGCCAGCCGACTAGCGGGTTACAATGAGCAGTTCTTC.

The genes are TRBV30 and TRBJ2-1; 9 nucleotides match TRBD2. Trimming took 0 bases from V and 4 from J; bases not matched to a gene: 16. Per the germline V gene, CDR1 is GTSNPN and CDR2 is SVGIG (reference sequence). The CDR3 is made up of 19 amino acids. The CDR3 spells CAWSVGMLRLAGKYNEQFF. CDR3 coding DNA: TGTGCCTGGAGTGTAGGTATGTTGCGGCTAGCGGGAAAATACAATGAGCAGTTCTTC.

This clone has only a few counts. V is TRBV4-3 and J is TRBJ1-1; the match to TRBD1 covers 8 bases. V lost 1 base and J lost 1; bases outside the gene matches: 2. The germline gives CDR1 LGHNA, CDR2 YSLEER. The CDR3 runs 15 residues. The CDR3 here is CASSQVGTGNTEAFF. The CDR3 region has the DNA TGCGCCAGCAGCCAAGTTGGGACAGGGAACACTGAAGCTTTCTTT.

This clone was recorded a few times. V usage is TRBV11-2 and J usage is TRBJ1-3; D not certain. V lost 0 bases, J lost 0 bases, and 12 bases lay in between. The V gene's germline CDR1 is SGHAT and CDR2 FQNNGV. The CDR3 extends over 17 amino acids. The CDR3 DNA reads as TGTGCCAGCAGCTTAGAGATTCAGTTTTTCTCTGGAAACACCATATATTTT. Translating it yields CASSLEIQFFSGNTIYF.